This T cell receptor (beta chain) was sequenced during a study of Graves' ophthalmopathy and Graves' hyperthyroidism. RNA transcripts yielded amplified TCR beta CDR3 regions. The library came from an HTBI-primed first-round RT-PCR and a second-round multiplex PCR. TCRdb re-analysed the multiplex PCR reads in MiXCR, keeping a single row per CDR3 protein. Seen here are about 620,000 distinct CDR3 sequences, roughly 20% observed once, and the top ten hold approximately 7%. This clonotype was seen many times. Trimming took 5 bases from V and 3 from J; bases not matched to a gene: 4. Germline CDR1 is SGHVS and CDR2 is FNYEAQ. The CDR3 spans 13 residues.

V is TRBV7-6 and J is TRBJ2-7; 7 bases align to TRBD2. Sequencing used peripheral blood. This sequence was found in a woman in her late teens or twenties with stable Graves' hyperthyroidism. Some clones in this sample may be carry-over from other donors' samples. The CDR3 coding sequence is TGTGCCAGCAGCCCCTGGACTAGCTACGAGCAGTACTTC. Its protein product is CASSPWTSYEQYF.